The clone carrying this T cell receptor beta chain was picked up many times. This sample was taken from a study of T cells in Graves' hyperthyroidism and ophthalmopathy. Germline V gene sequence: CDR1 SGHAT, CDR2 FQDESV (reference sequence). The CDR3 is 14 amino acids. Trimming took 0 bases from V and 1 from J, leaving 3 bases between them. Amplified regions were TCR beta CDR3 sequences from RNA transcripts. First-round RT-PCR of the TCR CDR3 relied on the HTBI primer set. TCRdb redid the calling of the multiplex PCR reads with MiXCR, one entry per CDR3 protein. In the table there are 300,000 to 350,000 distinct CDR3 sequences, about 15% of which are singletons.

Input material: blood. The receptor was isolated from a woman aged 25 to 39 with Graves' hyperthyroidism. The chain links TRBV11-1 to TRBJ2-2; D is unclear. CDR3 in DNA: TGTGCCAGCAGCTTAGCTGTGAACACCGGGGAGCTGTTTTTT. Translating gives CASSLAVNTGELFF.